Given below is one TCR beta chain in context. Its specificity is not known. The CDR3 totals 11 residues. Germline-derived CDR1 and CDR2 are SEHNR and FQNEAQ (reference sequence). Autoimmune disease history or systemic immunosuppression meant exclusion. The entry originates in a study of OX40 agonist ivuxolimab in advanced cancers. Study-level findings and limits: On average, CD8+ T cells showed a greater number of expanded clones than CD4+. People who partly responded at 0.1-3.0 mg/kg had some of the least clonal expansion seen. At 0.1 to 3.0 mg/kg, clonal expansion of CD4+ and CD8+ blood T cells had occurred by week 6.

Sequencing was performed with immunoSEQ multiplex PCR; in TCRdb, only in-frame clones are kept and a portion is missing. The table has approximately 61,000 clones, 89% seen once. This receptor was identified in an adult with an advanced solid tumor such as melanoma, head and neck, liver or kidney cancer. Here the sequenced sample was CD4+ or CD8+ T cells sorted from blood, taken in a trial of the OX40 agonist ivuxolimab. The J gene is TRBJ2-5, the V gene TRBV7-9; D might be TRBD2 (5 bases). Judging by the DNA end, TRBJ2-7 fits better; the J call may be wrong. CDR3 amino acids: CASSPRDEQYF. The CDR3 region has the DNA TGTGCCAGCAGCCCGAGGGACGAGCAGTACTTC.